The next 22 T cell receptor beta chains were all read from a single sample in a study of T cells after yellow fever vaccination. MiXCR, run by TCRdb on the 5' RACE reads, gives a single entry per CDR3 protein. The table records approximately 93,000 distinct CDR3 sequences, 5.8% of them present only once. The sequences come from CD8+ T cells sorted from PBMCs, collected 10 days after the yellow fever booster vaccination. Every receptor here comes from a man in his late teens or twenties who received the YFV17D yellow fever vaccine.

Ten or more counts support this clonotype. The chain uses TRBV7-6 and TRBJ2-7; possibly TRBD2 for D (6 bases). V dropped 1 base and J dropped 0 bases, with 10 bases sitting between them. Looked up from germline, CDR1 is SGHVS and CDR2 is FNYEAQ. The CDR3 has 15 residues. The CDR3 sequence: CASSLGSGVSYEQYF. The DNA for the CDR3 is TGTGCCAGCAGCTTAGGTTCGGGAGTCTCCTACGAGCAGTACTTC.

In this sample, this clonotype turned up many times. This chain joins TRBV4-1 and TRBJ2-4, with D perhaps being TRBD1 or TRBD2 (5 bases each). CDR1 is MGHRA and CDR2 is YSYEKL in the germline V gene. The germline V and J ends were trimmed by 0 bases and 6 bases, with 15 bases remaining between them. The CDR3 spans 16 residues. CDR3 sequence reads: CASSQEGVLRGNIQYF. The CDR3 nucleotides are TGCGCCAGCAGCCAAGAAGGGGTCTTGAGGGGAAACATTCAGTACTTC.

J is TRBJ1-3 and V is TRBV7-9; unclear D gene. V was clipped by 0 bases and J by 3 bases, with 12 bases between them. Germline loops: CDR1 SEHNR, CDR2 FQNEAQ (reference sequence). The CDR3 runs to 16 residues. CDR3 region: CASSLALSGDGNTIYF. The DNA for the CDR3 is TGTGCCAGCAGCTTAGCCCTATCAGGAGATGGAAACACCATATATTTT.

V gene TRBV5-6 combines with J gene TRBJ2-7; no clear D gene. This CDR3 comprises 13 residues. Germline V gene lookup returns CDR1 SGHDT and CDR2 YYEEEE. V lost 0 bases to trimming and J lost 5 bases, with 9 bases between them. The CDR3 loop is CASSLDSPNEQYF. CDR3 sequence (DNA): TGTGCCAGCAGCTTGGACAGCCCCAACGAGCAGTACTTC.

This clonotype was seen many times. The chain combines TRBV5-1 with TRBJ2-1; 14 nucleotides agree with TRBD2. The length of the CDR3 is 15 residues. Germline V gene lookup returns CDR1 SGHRS and CDR2 YFSETQ. Trimming removed 4 bases from V and 7 bases from J; junction bases left unmatched: 4. CDR3 in DNA: TGCGCCAGCAGCAAGGGACTAGCGGGGGTTAATGAGCAGTTCTTC. This sequence encodes CASSKGLAGVNEQFF.

The chain has TRBV11-2 and TRBJ2-7; tentative D call: TRBD2 (5 bases). Germline V gene sequence: CDR1 SGHAT, CDR2 FQNNGV. Trimming took 1 base from V and 6 from J, leaving 7 bases between them. The CDR3 covers 12 residues. CDR3 sequence (DNA): TGTGCCAGCAGCTTAGTAGGAGGCGAGCAGTACTTC. It codes for CASSLVGGEQYF. The full variable domain, completed using reference TRBV11-2 and TRBJ2-7, is EAGVAQSPRYKIIEKRQSVAFWCNPISGHATLYWYQQILGQGPKLLIQFQNNGVVDDSQLPKDRFSAERLKGVDSTLKIQPAKLEDSAVYLCASSLVGGEQYFGPGTRLTVT.

This clonotype was detected a few times. V is TRBV4-1 and J is TRBJ2-3; D might be TRBD1 or TRBD2, each matching 5 bases. Germline V CDR1 and CDR2: MGHRA, YSYEKL. Trimming stripped 4 bases from V and 4 bases from J, with 12 bases between. This CDR3 has 14 residues. CDR3 amino acids: CASSPGASPDTQYF. In nucleotides, the CDR3 is TGCGCCAGCAGCCCCGGGGCCAGTCCAGATACGCAGTATTTT.

Note on this clonotype: The germline gene is not matched at one end of the junction; a read error may be the cause. The rearrangement joins TRBV20-1 to TRBJ2-1; 9 nucleotides line up with TRBD1. The germline V gene has CDR1 DFQATT and CDR2 SNEGSKA (reference sequence). The length of the CDR3 is 12 residues. The CDR3 sequence is CSAYDRGSIGVF. The CDR3 DNA follows: TGCAGTGCTTACGACAGGGGGTCGATTGGAGTCTTC.

The chain couples TRBV28 to TRBJ1-6; D might be TRBD1 (6 bases). CDR3 length: 12 amino acids. Trimming stripped 7 bases from V and 9 bases from J, with 10 bases between. CDR1 and CDR2 (germline): MDHEN, SYDVKM. In nucleotides, the CDR3 is TGTGCCAGCAAAAGGGGGGCTTCACCCCTCCACTTT. Translating gives CASKRGASPLHF.

This clonotype was recorded a few times. V and J are TRBV11-2 and TRBJ1-5; D not certain. In germline, CDR1 is SGHAT, CDR2 FQNNGV. The CDR3 covers 14 residues. Between the trimmed V and J ends, which lost 5 bases and 3 bases, there was a span of 11 bases. CDR3 in DNA: TGTGCCAGCAGCCTAGGTGGATTCAATCAGCCCCAGCATTTT. Amino acid sequence: CASSLGGFNQPQHF.

The sample holds many counts of this clonotype. The V and J genes are TRBV7-9 and TRBJ2-7; D is perhaps TRBD2 (5 bases). V dropped 5 bases and J dropped 2 bases, with 10 bases sitting between them. Germline V lookup: CDR1 SEHNR, CDR2 FQNEAQ (reference sequence). The CDR3 extends over 13 amino acids. The CDR3 DNA reads as TGTGCCAGCAGCCCCCCGGGAACCTACGAGCAGTACGTC. Translation: CASSPPGTYEQYV.

The gene calls are TRBV19 and TRBJ1-5; D perhaps matches TRBD1 (6 bases). CDR1 is LNHDA and CDR2 is SQIVND in the germline V gene (reference sequence). This CDR3 is 13 amino acids long. Trimming pared 7 bases from V and 7 bases from J, leaving 14 bases between. The CDR3 loop is CASTTTGGQPQHF. CDR3 DNA: TGTGCCAGTACTACGACAGGAGGGCAGCCCCAGCATTTT.

The chain has TRBV7-3 and TRBJ1-1; D uncertain. Trimming left V 4 bases short and J 3 bases short, with 9 bases between. CDR1 and CDR2 from the germline V gene are SGHTA and FQGTGA. The length of the CDR3 is 13 residues. This CDR3 reads CASSSPADTEAFF. CDR3 DNA: TGTGCCAGCAGCTCCCCGGCGGACACTGAAGCTTTCTTT.

V gene TRBV4-2 combines with J gene TRBJ1-2, with a possible D match to TRBD1 (6 bases). From germline, CDR1 is LGHNA and CDR2 YNFKEQ. V lost 0 bases and J 8 bases, leaving 25 bases between the germline ends. CDR3 length equals 18 residues. The CDR3 reads CASSQEMSVTADDRGYTF. As DNA, the CDR3 is TGTGCCAGCAGCCAAGAGATGTCCGTGACAGCCGACGACAGGGGCTACACCTTC.

This clonotype was picked up a small number of times. The CDR3 DNA reads TGTGCCAGCACCGCCGGGACAGGGGCTGGAAACACCATATATTTT. This codes for CASTAGTGAGNTIYF. This sequence joins TRBV2 and TRBJ1-3; 10 bases match TRBD1. CDR3 size: 15 residues. The junction had 5 bases not matched to a gene; V was cut back by 7 bases and J by 2 bases. Per germline, CDR1 SNHLY and CDR2 FYNNEI.

This clonotype has a count of ten or more. The chain recombines TRBV6-2 or TRBV6-3 with TRBJ2-7, with D possibly being TRBD1 or TRBD2 (5 bases each). The CDR3 is made up of 15 amino acids. Per germline, CDR1 MNHEY and CDR2 SVGEGT. V gave up 4 bases and J gave up 3 bases, with 16 bases separating them. This CDR3 is CASSWGRPDYYEQYV. The CDR3 DNA follows: TGTGCCAGCAGTTGGGGACGGCCTGACTACTACGAGCAGTACGTC.

This clonotype was detected a few times. This chain uses TRBV12-3 or TRBV12-4 with TRBJ2-3; D is ambiguous. Trimming removed 2 bases at V and 0 bases at J, with 12 bases between. The CDR3 runs to 16 residues. The CDR3 sequence is CASSLRVGISTDTQYF. The CDR3 bases are TGTGCCAGCAGTTTAAGGGTCGGAATTAGCACAGATACGCAGTATTTT.

This chain links TRBV29-1 with TRBJ2-3; D gene unclear. The CDR3 covers 14 residues. The germline CDR1 and CDR2 sequences are SQVTM and ANQGSEA. V lost 6 bases, J lost 0 bases, and 13 bases lay in between. CDR3 region: CSVDGGLSTDTQYF. The CDR3 nucleotides are TGCAGCGTCGACGGCGGATTGAGCACAGATACGCAGTATTTT.

This clonotype was observed a few times. This chain links TRBV5-1 with TRBJ1-5; D unresolved. The CDR3 sequence is 16 residues long. CDR1 is SGHRS, CDR2 YFSETQ, per germline. Trimming pared 0 bases from V and 1 base from J, leaving 11 bases between. Here the CDR3 reads CASSLGEGGSNQPQHF. The CDR3 DNA sequence: TGCGCCAGCAGCTTGGGGGAAGGTGGGAGCAATCAGCCCCAGCATTTT.

This clonotype was recorded a few times. V is TRBV14 and J is TRBJ2-3, with 7 bases aligning to TRBD2. CDR3 size: 15 residues. Looked up from germline, CDR1 is SGHDN and CDR2 is FVKESK. After removal of 4 bases from V and 6 bases from J, the junction contained 10 bases not matched to a gene. Written as DNA, the CDR3 is TGTGCCAGCAGCCCCATGACTAGCCCCGTGGATACGCAGTATTTT. The encoded protein is CASSPMTSPVDTQYF.

The chain joins TRBV4-1 to TRBJ1-1, with D unresolved. CDR3 length: 16 amino acids. Germline loops: CDR1 MGHRA, CDR2 YSYEKL. V lost 1 base and J 1 base, leaving 13 bases between the germline ends. CDR3 amino acids: CASSQATWGENTEAFF. The CDR3 DNA reads TGCGCCAGCAGCCAAGCGACATGGGGTGAGAACACTGAAGCTTTCTTT.

This clonotype was seen only a few times. This rearrangement joins TRBV27 to TRBJ1-4; 12 nucleotides agree with TRBD1. Trimming removed 0 bases from V and 11 bases from J; junction bases left unmatched: 7. The germline V gene encodes CDR1 MNHEY and CDR2 SMNVEV (reference sequence). This CDR3 spans 16 amino acids. CDR3 loop: CASSLSFGDRGRKLFF. DNA for the CDR3: TGTGCCAGCAGTTTATCGTTCGGGGACAGGGGGCGCAAACTGTTTTTT.